This TCR beta chain originates from a study of T-cell reconstitution after alpha-beta-depleted transplantation in children. The authors prepared the TCRbeta library with unique molecular identifiers. TCRdb used MiXCR to reprocess the PCR reads, holding one entry per CDR3 protein. The sample contains about 610,000 distinct CDR3 sequences, roughly 10% of which appear only once. Germline lookup yields CDR1 MNHEY and CDR2 SVGEGT. V lost 6 bases, J lost 5 bases, and 8 bases lay in between. The CDR3 length is 11 residues. The gene calls are TRBV6-2 or TRBV6-3 and TRBJ2-7; D uncertain. The sample consisted of PBMCs from the stem cell graft donor, taken from the stem cell graft. This TCR was recovered from a human donor who donated a stem cell graft to a child with acute myeloid leukemia. The CDR3 region has the DNA TGTGCCAGCAGGCGGTACGACGAGCAGTACTTC. Its translation is CASRRYDEQYF.